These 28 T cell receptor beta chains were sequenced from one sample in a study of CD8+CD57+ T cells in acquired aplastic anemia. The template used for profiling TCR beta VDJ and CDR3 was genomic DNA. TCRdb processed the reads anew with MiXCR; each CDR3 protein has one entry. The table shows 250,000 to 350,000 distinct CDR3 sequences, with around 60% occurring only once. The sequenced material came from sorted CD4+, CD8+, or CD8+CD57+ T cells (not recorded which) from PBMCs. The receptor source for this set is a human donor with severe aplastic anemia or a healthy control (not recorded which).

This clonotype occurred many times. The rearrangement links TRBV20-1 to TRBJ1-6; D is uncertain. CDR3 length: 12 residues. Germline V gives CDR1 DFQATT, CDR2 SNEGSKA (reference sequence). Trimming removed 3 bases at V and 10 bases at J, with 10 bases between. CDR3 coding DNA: TGCAGTGCTAGCGGGGTGCGCTCACCCCTCCACTTT. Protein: CSASGVRSPLHF.

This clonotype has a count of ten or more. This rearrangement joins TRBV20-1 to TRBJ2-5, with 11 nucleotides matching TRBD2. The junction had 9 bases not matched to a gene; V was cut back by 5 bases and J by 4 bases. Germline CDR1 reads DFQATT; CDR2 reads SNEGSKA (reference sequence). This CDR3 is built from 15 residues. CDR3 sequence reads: CSASLSGGEGETQYF. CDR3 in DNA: TGCAGTGCTTCCCTTAGCGGGGGGGAGGGAGAGACCCAGTACTTC.

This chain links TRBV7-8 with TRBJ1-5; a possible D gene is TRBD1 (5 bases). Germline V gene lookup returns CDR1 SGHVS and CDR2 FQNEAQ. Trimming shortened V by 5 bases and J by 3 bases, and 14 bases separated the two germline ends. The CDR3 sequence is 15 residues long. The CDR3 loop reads CASSPLGTLNQPQHF. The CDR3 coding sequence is TGTGCCAGCAGCCCCCTCGGGACGCTCAATCAGCCCCAGCATTTT.

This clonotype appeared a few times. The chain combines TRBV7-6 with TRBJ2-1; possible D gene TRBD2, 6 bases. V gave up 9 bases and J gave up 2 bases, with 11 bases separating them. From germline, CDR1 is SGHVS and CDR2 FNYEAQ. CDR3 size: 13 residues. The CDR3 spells CASVADTYNEQFF. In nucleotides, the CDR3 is TGTGCCAGTGTAGCGGATACCTACAATGAGCAGTTCTTC.

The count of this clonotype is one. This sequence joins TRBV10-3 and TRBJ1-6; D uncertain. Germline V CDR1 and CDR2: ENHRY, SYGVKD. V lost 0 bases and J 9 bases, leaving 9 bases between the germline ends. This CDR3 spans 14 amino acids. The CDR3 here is CAISESGRSSPLHF. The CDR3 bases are TGTGCCATCAGTGAGTCAGGGAGGAGTTCACCCCTCCACTTT.

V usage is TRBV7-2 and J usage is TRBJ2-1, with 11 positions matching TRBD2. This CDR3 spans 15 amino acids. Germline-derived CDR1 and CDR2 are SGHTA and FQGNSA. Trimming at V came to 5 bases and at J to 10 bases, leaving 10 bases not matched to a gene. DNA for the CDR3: TGTGCCAGCAGCCTCCTAGCGGGGGGACGGGGGGAGCAGTTCTTC. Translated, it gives CASSLLAGGRGEQFF.

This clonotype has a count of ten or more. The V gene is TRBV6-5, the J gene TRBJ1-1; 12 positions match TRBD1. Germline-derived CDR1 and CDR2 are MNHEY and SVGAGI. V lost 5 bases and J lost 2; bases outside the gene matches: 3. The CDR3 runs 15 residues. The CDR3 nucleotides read TGTGCCAGCAGTCCGGGACAGGGGGCTAACACTGAAGCTTTCTTT. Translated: CASSPGQGANTEAFF.

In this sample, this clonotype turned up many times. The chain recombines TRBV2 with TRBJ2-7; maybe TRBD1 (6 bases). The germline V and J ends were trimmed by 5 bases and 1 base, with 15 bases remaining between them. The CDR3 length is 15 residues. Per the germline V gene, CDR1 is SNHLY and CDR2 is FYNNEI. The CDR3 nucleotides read TGTGCCAGCAGTCATACAGGGATGCCTTCCTACGAGCAGTACTTC. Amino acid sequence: CASSHTGMPSYEQYF.

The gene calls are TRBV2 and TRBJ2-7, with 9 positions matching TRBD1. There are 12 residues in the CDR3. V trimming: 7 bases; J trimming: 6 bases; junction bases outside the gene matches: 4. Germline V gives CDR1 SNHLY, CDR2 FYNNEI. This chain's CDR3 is CASKTDRGEQYF. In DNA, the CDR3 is TGTGCCAGCAAGACGGACAGGGGCGAGCAGTACTTC.

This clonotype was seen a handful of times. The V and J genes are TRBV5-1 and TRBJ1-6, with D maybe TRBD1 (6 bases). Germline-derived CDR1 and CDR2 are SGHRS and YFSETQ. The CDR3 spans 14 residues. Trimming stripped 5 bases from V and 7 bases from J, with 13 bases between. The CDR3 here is CASRGTRPNSPLHF. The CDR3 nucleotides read TGCGCCAGCAGGGGGACACGGCCCAATTCACCCCTCCACTTT.

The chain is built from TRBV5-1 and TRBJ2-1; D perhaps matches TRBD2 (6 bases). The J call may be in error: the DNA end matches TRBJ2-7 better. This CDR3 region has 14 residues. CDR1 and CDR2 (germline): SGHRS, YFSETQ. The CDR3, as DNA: TGCGCCAGCAGCCCCGCTGCGGGGAAGGACGAGCAGTACTTC. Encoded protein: CASSPAAGKDEQYF.

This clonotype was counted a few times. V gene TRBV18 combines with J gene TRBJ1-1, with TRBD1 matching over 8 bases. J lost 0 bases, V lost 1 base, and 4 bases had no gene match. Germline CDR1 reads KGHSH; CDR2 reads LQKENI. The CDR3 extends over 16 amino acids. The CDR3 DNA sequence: TGTGCCAGCTCACCACGGACAGGGACGATGAACACTGAAGCTTTCTTT. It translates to CASSPRTGTMNTEAFF.

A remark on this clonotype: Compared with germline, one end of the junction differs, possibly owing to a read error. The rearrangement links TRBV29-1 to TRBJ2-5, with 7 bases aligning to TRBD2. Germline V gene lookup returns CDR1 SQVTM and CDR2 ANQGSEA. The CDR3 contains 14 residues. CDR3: CSVVFRGVQETQYF. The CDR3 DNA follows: TGCAGTGTTGTATTCCGGGGGGTCCAAGAGACCCAGTACTTC. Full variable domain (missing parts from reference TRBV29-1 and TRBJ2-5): SAVISQKPSRDICQRGTSLTIQCQVDSQVTMMFWYRQQPGQSLTLIATANQGSEATYESGFVIDKFPISRPNLTFSTLTVSNMSPEDSSIYLCSVVFRGVQETQYFGPGTRLLVL.

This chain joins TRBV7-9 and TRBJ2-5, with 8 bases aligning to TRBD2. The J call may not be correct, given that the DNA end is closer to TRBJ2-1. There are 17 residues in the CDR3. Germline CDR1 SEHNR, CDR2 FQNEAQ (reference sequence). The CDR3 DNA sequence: TGTGCCAGCAGCTTAGCGCTCGCGGGGGGCCGGAGGAATGAGCAGTTCTTC. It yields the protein CASSLALAGGRRNEQFF.

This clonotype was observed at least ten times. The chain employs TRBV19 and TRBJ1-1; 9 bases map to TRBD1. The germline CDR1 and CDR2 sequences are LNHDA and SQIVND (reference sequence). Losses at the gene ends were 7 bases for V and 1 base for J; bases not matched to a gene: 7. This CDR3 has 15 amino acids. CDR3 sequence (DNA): TGTGCCAGTACCCTGGACAGGGGCCGGAACACTGAAGCTTTCTTT. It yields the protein CASTLDRGRNTEAFF.

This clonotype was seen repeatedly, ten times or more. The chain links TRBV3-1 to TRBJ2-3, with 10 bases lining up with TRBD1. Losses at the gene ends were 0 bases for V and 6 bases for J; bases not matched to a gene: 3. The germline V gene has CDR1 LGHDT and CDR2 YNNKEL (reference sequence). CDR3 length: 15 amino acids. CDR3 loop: CASSQEGQGWDTQYF. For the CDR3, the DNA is TGTGCCAGCAGCCAAGAGGGACAGGGGTGGGATACGCAGTATTTT.

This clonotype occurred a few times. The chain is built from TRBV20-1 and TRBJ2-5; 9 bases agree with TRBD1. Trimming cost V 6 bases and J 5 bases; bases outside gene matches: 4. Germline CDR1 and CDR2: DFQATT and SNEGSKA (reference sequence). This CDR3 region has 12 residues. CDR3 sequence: CSAGTGRETQYF. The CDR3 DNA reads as TGCAGTGCCGGGACAGGGCGGGAGACCCAGTACTTC.

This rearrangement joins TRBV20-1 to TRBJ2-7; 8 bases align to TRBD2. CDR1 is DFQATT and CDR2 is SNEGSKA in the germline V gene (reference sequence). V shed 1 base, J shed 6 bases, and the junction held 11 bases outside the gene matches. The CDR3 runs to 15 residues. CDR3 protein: CSARAPGTSDFEQYF. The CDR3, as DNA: TGCAGTGCTAGAGCCCCCGGGACTAGTGATTTCGAGCAGTACTTC.

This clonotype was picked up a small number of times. The CDR3 coding sequence is TGCAGTGCTCCAGACCTTATGGGGAACTACAATGAGCAGTTCTTC. Translated, it gives CSAPDLMGNYNEQFF. The rearrangement links TRBV20-1 to TRBJ2-1; D remains unclear. V was trimmed by 5 bases and J by 3 bases, leaving 17 bases between them. The germline CDR1 and CDR2 sequences are DFQATT and SNEGSKA (reference sequence). The CDR3 is made up of 15 amino acids.

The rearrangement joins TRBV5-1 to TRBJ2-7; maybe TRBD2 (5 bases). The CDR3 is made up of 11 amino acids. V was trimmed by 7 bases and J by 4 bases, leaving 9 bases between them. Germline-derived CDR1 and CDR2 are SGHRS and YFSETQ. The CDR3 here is CASASGYEQYF. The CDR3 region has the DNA TGCGCCAGCGCCTCGGGGTACGAGCAGTACTTC.

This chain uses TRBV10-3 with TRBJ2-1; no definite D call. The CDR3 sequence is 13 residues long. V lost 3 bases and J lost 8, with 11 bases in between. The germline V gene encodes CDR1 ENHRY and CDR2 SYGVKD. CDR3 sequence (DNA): TGTGCCATCAGTGACCCCGGTAACGATGAGCAGTTCTTC. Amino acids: CAISDPGNDEQFF.

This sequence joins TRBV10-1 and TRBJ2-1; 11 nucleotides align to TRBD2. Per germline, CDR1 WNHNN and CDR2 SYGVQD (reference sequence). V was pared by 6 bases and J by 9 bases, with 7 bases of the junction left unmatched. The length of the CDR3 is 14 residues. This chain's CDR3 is CASRNSGRAGEQFF. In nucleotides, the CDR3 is TGCGCCAGCAGAAATAGCGGGAGGGCGGGTGAGCAGTTCTTC.

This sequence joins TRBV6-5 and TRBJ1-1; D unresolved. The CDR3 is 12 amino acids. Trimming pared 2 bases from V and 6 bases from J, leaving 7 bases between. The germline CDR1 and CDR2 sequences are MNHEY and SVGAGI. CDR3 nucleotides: TGTGCCAGCAGTTACGGCTTTGCTGAAGCTTTCTTT. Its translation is CASSYGFAEAFF.

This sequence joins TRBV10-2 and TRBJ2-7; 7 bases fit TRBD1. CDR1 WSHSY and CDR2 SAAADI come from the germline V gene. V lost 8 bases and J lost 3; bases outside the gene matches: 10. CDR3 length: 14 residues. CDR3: CASQKDRVRYEQYF. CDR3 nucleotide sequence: TGCGCCAGCCAAAAAGACAGGGTCCGCTACGAGCAGTACTTC.

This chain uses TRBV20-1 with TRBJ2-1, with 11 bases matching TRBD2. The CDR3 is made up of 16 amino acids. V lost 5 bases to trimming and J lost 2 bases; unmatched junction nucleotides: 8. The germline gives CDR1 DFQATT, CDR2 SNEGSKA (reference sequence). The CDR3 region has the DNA TGCAGTGCTGGGGTTCTAGCGGGGGGCACCTACAATGAGCAGTTCTTC. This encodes CSAGVLAGGTYNEQFF.

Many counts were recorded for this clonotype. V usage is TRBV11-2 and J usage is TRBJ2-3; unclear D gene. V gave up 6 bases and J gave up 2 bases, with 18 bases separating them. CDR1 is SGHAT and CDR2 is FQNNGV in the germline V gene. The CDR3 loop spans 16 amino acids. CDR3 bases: TGTGCCAGCAGGGTCAAGGGTTACAGTATCACAGATACGCAGTATTTT. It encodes CASRVKGYSITDTQYF.

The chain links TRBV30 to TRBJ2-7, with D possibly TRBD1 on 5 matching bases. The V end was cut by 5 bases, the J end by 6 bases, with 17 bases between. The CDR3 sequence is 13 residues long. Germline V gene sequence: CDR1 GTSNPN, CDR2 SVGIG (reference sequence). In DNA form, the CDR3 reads TGTGCCTGGGCTACAGGAGCGCTAAGCGAGCAGTACTTC. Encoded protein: CAWATGALSEQYF.

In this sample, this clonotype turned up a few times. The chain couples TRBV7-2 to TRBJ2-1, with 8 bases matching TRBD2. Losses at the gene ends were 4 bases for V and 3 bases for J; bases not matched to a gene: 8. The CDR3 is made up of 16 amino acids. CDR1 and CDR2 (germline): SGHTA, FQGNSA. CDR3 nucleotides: TGTGCCAGCAGCTCGAGAGCGGGGGCTCACTACAATGAGCAGTTCTTC. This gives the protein CASSSRAGAHYNEQFF.